This TCR beta chain was recovered during a study of blood T cell repertoires in COVID-19. Turning to the study itself: PBMCs, B-cell-depleted T cells, or T cells provided the cDNA or gDNA that made up the material.

V was trimmed by 2 bases and J by 4 bases, leaving 8 bases between them. The CDR3 runs 13 residues. Per germline, CDR1 SGHNT and CDR2 YENEEA. Clones were read by immunoSEQ multiplex PCR, and TCRdb kept only the in-frame ones, dropping some. Of roughly 60,000 clones in the sample, approximately 85% were seen once. This TCR was sampled from a man aged 50-59 years with active COVID-19. This sequence joins TRBV11-3 and TRBJ1-1, with a possible D match to TRBD1 (5 bases). Sequencing was performed on peripheral blood. CDR3 region: CASSLRGGTEAFF. For the CDR3, the DNA is TGTGCCAGCAGCTTACGCGGGGGCACTGAAGCTTTCTTT.